This T cell receptor beta chain was recorded in a study of molecular identifiers for immune sequencing clone quantification. With RNA at 10%, 30% or 50%, naive CD8 libraries came from roughly 18,000 to 920,000 sorted cells. Naive CD8 T cell sorting was performed on the CD8+CD4-CCR7+CD45RA+ phenotype. One entry per CDR3 protein, called by TCRdb with MiXCR from the PCR reads. The sample lists 35,000 or so distinct CDR3 sequences, 19% occurring once. This clonotype was observed many times. Antigen unknown. General study findings and limits: Clones above 20 RNA copies held over 98% of effector molecules, under 1% in naive cells. Molecules of identical TCR sharing a barcode could underestimate highly expanded clone sizes.

Germline lookup yields CDR1 SGHRS and CDR2 YFSETQ. The ends lost 4 bases at V and 0 bases at J; junction bases unmatched: 4. The CDR3 sequence is 17 residues long. The V call is TRBV5-1, the J call TRBJ2-2, with 12 nucleotides matching TRBD2. Sequenced material: naive CD8+ T cells from blood, with Jurkat cell RNA spiked in. The subset: FACS-sorted CD8+CD4-CCR7+CD45RA+ naive T cells. The receptor was derived from a human donor in good health. Some libraries in this study had Jurkat cell RNA spiked in. In DNA, the CDR3 is TGCGCCAGCAGCCCGACTAGCGGGAGAACGAACACCGGGGAGCTGTTTTTT. It yields the protein CASSPTSGRTNTGELFF.